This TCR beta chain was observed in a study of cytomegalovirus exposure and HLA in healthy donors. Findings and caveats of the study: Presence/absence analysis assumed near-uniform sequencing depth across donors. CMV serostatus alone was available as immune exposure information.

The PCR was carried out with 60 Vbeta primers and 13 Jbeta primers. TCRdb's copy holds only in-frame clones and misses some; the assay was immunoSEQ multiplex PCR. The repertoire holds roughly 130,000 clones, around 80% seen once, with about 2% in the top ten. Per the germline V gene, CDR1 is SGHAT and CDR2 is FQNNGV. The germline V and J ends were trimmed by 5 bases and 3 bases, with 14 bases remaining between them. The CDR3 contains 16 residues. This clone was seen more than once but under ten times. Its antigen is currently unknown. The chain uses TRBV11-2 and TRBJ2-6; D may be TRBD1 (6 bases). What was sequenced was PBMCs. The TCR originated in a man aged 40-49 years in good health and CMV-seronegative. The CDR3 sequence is CASSRGGQYGANVLTF. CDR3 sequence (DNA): TGTGCCAGCAGCCGAGGAGGACAGTATGGGGCCAACGTCCTGACTTTC.